This T cell receptor (beta chain) was profiled in a study of control samples from healthy donors and cancer patients. Libraries were prepared by immunoSEQ multiplex PCR; TCRdb keeps only in-frame clonotypes and omits some of them. The sample carries 74,000 or so clones, roughly 90% recorded once. CDR3 length: 15 amino acids. V gave up 10 bases and J gave up 3 bases, with 22 bases separating them. Germline values: CDR1 MNHEY, CDR2 SMNVEV (reference sequence). The TCR comes from a man in his fifties in good health. Sequenced material: blood. This sequence joins TRBV27 and TRBJ2-7; D perhaps matches TRBD1 (5 bases). CDR3 nucleotide sequence: TGTGCCACTCGGAAGGCAGGGCCATCTTTCTACGAGCAGTACTTC. This codes for CATRKAGPSFYEQYF.